The count of the clone carrying this T cell receptor beta chain is one. The antigen is undetermined. This record belongs to a study of blood T cells in healthy people across ages. Overall study context: About one barcoded beta molecule was captured per two T cells (by template switching). Study-level results: Fewer expanded clones and more diversity marked long-lived versus aged donors. Older individuals had lower TCR beta diversity per million T cells (the decline was roughly linear).

Combining a sample-barcoded 5' primer with a J-beta primer mix, a second PCR ran for roughly 7 to 11 cycles. A single record per CDR3 protein comes from TCRdb applying MiXCR to the 5' RACE reads. The repertoire holds about 1.8 million distinct CDR3 sequences, with roughly 52% as singletons. Germline lookup yields CDR1 ENHRY and CDR2 SYGVKD. The CDR3 loop spans 12 amino acids. Source material: blood. V and J are TRBV10-3 and TRBJ2-1; D is ambiguous. TRBJ2-7 explains the end of the DNA better; the J call may be wrong. The receptor's source is a woman aged 35 to 49 in good health. The CDR3 DNA reads as TGTGCCATCAGTGACAGAGTCAATGAGCAGTACTTC. It yields the protein CAISDRVNEQYF.